These 6 T cell receptor beta chains share one sample of origin, sequenced in a study of chemoradiotherapy in HPV16-positive cancers. Measured with immunoSEQ multiplex PCR; TCRdb has only the in-frame clones, and not every one. The sample has 65,000 to 80,000 clones, around nine tenths seen once; the top ten hold 3.5% to 4.5%. Material: blood, obtained from a patient who underwent chemoradiotherapy. These receptors were taken from a human donor with HPV-associated anogenital cancer.

The chain couples TRBV5-4 to TRBJ1-2, with unresolved D. V shed 0 bases and J shed 4 bases, with 4 bases lying between them. Germline CDR1 and CDR2: SGHNT and YYREEE (reference sequence). This CDR3 comprises 12 residues. Here the CDR3 reads CASSLDGYGYTF. The CDR3 coding sequence is TGTGCCAGCAGCTTGGACGGCTATGGCTACACCTTC.

The J gene is TRBJ1-3, the V gene TRBV5-6; weak D call: TRBD1 (5 bases). In germline, CDR1 is SGHDT, CDR2 YYEEEE. This CDR3 has 16 residues. Trimming pared 4 bases from V and 0 bases from J, leaving 14 bases between. The CDR3 here is CASSKGPTLSGNTIYF. The DNA for the CDR3 is TGTGCCAGCAGCAAGGGACCGACTCTCTCTGGAAACACCATATATTTT.

This clone was observed a single time. The chain uses TRBV27 and TRBJ2-7, with a possible D match to TRBD2 (6 bases). Germline loops: CDR1 MNHEY, CDR2 SMNVEV (reference sequence). This CDR3 is built from 15 residues. The V end was cut by 2 bases, the J end by 3 bases, with 14 bases between. CDR3 sequence: CASSLGSGGFYEQYF. The CDR3 coding sequence is TGTGCCAGCAGTTTAGGGAGTGGAGGGTTCTACGAGCAGTACTTC.

The gene calls are TRBV14 and TRBJ2-6; possible D gene TRBD1, 5 bases. V lost 5 bases, J lost 0 bases, and 17 bases lay in between. Germline V gene data show CDR1 as SGHDN and CDR2 as FVKESK. The CDR3 length is 18 residues. Here the CDR3 reads CASSYGARMFSGANVLTF. DNA for the CDR3: TGTGCCAGCAGCTATGGGGCTAGGATGTTCTCTGGGGCCAACGTCCTGACTTTC. Variable domain in full (rest from reference TRBV14 and TRBJ2-6): EAGVTQFPSHSVIEKGQTVTLRCDPISGHDNLYWYRRVMGKEIKFLLHFVKESKQDESGMPNNRFLAERTGGTYSTLKVQPAELEDSGVYFCASSYGARMFSGANVLTFGAGSRLTVL.

This clone was counted only a few times. V and J are TRBV5-1 and TRBJ2-1; no definite D call. This CDR3 region has 11 residues. V was trimmed by 0 bases and J by 10 bases, leaving 5 bases between them. CDR1 and CDR2 from the germline V gene are SGHRS and YFSETQ. The CDR3 DNA is TGCGCCAGCAGCTTGGAACTCGAGCAGTTCTTC. Translated, it gives CASSLELEQFF.

The chain uses TRBV5-1 and TRBJ2-1, with TRBD2 matching over 14 bases. Trimming removed 3 bases from V and 6 bases from J; junction bases left unmatched: 8. This CDR3 region has 17 residues. Germline CDR1 and CDR2: SGHRS and YFSETQ. The CDR3 DNA reads TGCGCCAGCAGCTCCACGCTGACTAGCGGGGGGGCCAATGAGCAGTTCTTC. The encoded protein is CASSSTLTSGGANEQFF.